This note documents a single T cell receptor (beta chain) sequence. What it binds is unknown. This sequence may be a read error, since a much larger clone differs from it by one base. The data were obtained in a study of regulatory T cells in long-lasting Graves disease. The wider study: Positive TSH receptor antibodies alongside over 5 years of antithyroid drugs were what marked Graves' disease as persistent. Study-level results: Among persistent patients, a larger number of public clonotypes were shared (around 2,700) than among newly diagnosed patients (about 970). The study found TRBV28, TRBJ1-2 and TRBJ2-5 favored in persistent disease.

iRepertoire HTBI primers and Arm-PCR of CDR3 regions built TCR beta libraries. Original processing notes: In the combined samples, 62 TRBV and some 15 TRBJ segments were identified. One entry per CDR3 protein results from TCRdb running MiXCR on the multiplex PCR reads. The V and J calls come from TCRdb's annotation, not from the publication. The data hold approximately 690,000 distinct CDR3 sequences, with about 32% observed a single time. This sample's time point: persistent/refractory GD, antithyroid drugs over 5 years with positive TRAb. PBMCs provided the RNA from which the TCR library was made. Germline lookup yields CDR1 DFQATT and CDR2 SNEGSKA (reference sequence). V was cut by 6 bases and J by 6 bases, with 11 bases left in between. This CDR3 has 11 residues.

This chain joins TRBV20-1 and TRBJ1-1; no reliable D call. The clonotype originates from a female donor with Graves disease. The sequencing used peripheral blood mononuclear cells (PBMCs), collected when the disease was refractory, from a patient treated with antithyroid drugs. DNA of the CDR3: TGCAGTGCCAAGAGGTTGTCTGAAGCTTTCTTT. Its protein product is CSAKRLSEAFF.